The 27 T cell receptor beta chains listed next were all sequenced from one sample in a study of blood T cell repertoires in COVID-19. Sequencing was performed with immunoSEQ multiplex PCR; in TCRdb, only in-frame clones are kept and a portion is missing. The data contain 70,000 or so clones, roughly four fifths of them singletons. Source material: peripheral blood. These receptors originate from a woman aged 55-70 years with acute or convalescent COVID-19.

This chain connects TRBV10-1 to TRBJ1-1, with D perhaps matching TRBD1 (6 bases). CDR3 length: 18 residues. Trimming stripped 0 bases from V and 0 bases from J, with 17 bases between. From germline, CDR1 is WNHNN and CDR2 SYGVQD (reference sequence). The CDR3 DNA follows: TGCGCCAGCAGTGAGTCACCCCCGACAGGAGCCGTGAACACTGAAGCTTTCTTT. Amino acid sequence: CASSESPPTGAVNTEAFF.

The chain couples TRBV3-1 (or the pseudogene TRBV3-2) to TRBJ1-5, with D unclear. There are 14 residues in the CDR3. Trimming took off 3 bases at V and 7 bases at J, with 13 bases between the two ends. Germline V CDR1 and CDR2: LGHDT, YNNKEL (reference sequence). CDR3 loop: CASSQRGSGQPQHF. Written as DNA, the CDR3 is TGTGCCAGCAGCCAGCGAGGATCGGGACAGCCCCAGCATTTT.

This chain connects TRBV5-1 to TRBJ1-2; 8 positions agree with TRBD1. The germline V gene encodes CDR1 SGHRS and CDR2 YFSETQ. With 7 bases clipped from V and 4 bases from J, the junction kept 9 bases outside the gene matches. CDR3 length: 14 amino acids. CDR3 region: CASHNWGQAYGYTF. The CDR3 nucleotides are TGCGCCAGCCACAACTGGGGACAGGCCTATGGCTACACCTTC.

V gene TRBV3-1 (or the pseudogene TRBV3-2) combines with J gene TRBJ2-3; 10 positions match TRBD2. V was clipped by 8 bases and J by 6 bases; unmatched bases: 14. CDR3 length: 16 residues. Germline assignment: CDR1 LGHDT and CDR2 YNNKEL (reference sequence). CDR3 coding DNA: TGTGCCAGCCGTCGGTCAGGTAGCGGGGGGCAGGATACGCAGTATTTT. Amino acids: CASRRSGSGGQDTQYF.

Of note for this clone: One end of the junction varies from germline; a read error may be responsible. V and J are TRBV4-1 and TRBJ1-1; 10 bases match TRBD1. Germline loops: CDR1 MGHRA, CDR2 YSYEKL. This CDR3 has 14 amino acids. The CDR3 nucleotides read TGCGCCAGCAGTCAAGCGGAGACAGGGGGCCAAGCTTTCTTT. It codes for CASSQAETGGQAFF.

The CDR3 here is CASSQRDRGRTDTQYF. CDR3 DNA: TGTGCCAGCAGCCAGAGAGACAGGGGGCGCACAGATACGCAGTATTTT. The V and J genes are TRBV4-2 and TRBJ2-3; 10 bases line up with TRBD1. Per germline, CDR1 LGHNA and CDR2 YNFKEQ. The CDR3 has 16 amino acids. V lost 3 bases to trimming and J lost 1 base; unmatched junction nucleotides: 4.

This clone was seen only once. The V and J genes are TRBV19 and TRBJ1-1, with D uncertain. Per the germline V gene, CDR1 is LNHDA and CDR2 is SQIVND (reference sequence). This CDR3 is built from 13 residues. V gave up 7 bases and J gave up 3 bases, with 12 bases separating them. The CDR3 spells CASTPDYYTEAFF. The CDR3 DNA sequence: TGTGCCAGTACTCCAGATTATTACACTGAAGCTTTCTTT.

V usage is TRBV30 and J usage is TRBJ1-1; TRBD1 matches at 7 bases. V shed 0 bases and J 10 bases; nucleotides not matched to a gene: 5. The germline gives CDR1 GTSNPN, CDR2 SVGIG (reference sequence). CDR3 length equals 12 residues. The CDR3 DNA is TGTGCCTGGAGTGTACGAGGGGGCACAGCTTTCTTT. It translates to CAWSVRGGTAFF.

The chain employs TRBV10-3 and TRBJ1-1; 10 positions agree with TRBD1. V lost 8 bases and J lost 0; bases outside the gene matches: 6. CDR3 size: 15 residues. The germline gives CDR1 ENHRY, CDR2 SYGVKD. The CDR3 DNA sequence: TGTGCCATCCGGGACAGGGGAATCATGAACACTGAAGCTTTCTTT. Translated, it gives CAIRDRGIMNTEAFF.

J is TRBJ1-5 and V is TRBV6-6; 10 bases agree with TRBD1. Unmatched junction bases numbered 2, after V lost 4 bases and J lost 5 bases. Germline V CDR1 and CDR2: MNHNY, SVGAGI (reference sequence). The CDR3 covers 14 residues. The DNA of the CDR3 is TGTGCCAGCAGTTGGGGGACAGGGGATCAGCCCCAGCATTTT. Translation gives CASSWGTGDQPQHF.

The chain links TRBV19 to TRBJ2-3; 7 bases agree with TRBD1. The germline V gene encodes CDR1 LNHDA and CDR2 SQIVND (reference sequence). This CDR3 is 15 amino acids long. The V gene end was trimmed by 6 bases and the J gene end by 4 bases; junction bases not matched to a gene: 10. CDR3 loop: CASSPSGTVADTQYF. The CDR3 DNA follows: TGTGCCAGTAGCCCTTCCGGGACAGTAGCAGATACGCAGTATTTT. The variable domain in full, completed from reference TRBV19 and TRBJ2-3, reads DGGITQSPKYLFRKEGQNVTLSCEQNLNHDAMYWYRQDPGQGLRLIYYSQIVNDFQKGDIAEGYSVSREKKESFPLTVTSAQKNPTAFYLCASSPSGTVADTQYFGPGTRLTVL.

The V gene is TRBV10-3, the J gene TRBJ2-7, with D possibly matching TRBD2 (6 bases). In germline, CDR1 is ENHRY, CDR2 SYGVKD. The CDR3 loop spans 13 amino acids. Trimming removed 4 bases at V and 3 bases at J, with 10 bases between. Here the CDR3 reads CAISAGSDYEQYF. The CDR3 DNA is TGTGCCATCAGTGCCGGGAGCGACTACGAGCAGTACTTC.

The chain uses TRBV13 and TRBJ1-1; 8 nucleotides line up with TRBD1. The CDR3 consists of 15 residues. Germline CDR1 PRHDT, CDR2 FYEKMQ (reference sequence). The ends lost 4 bases at V and 7 bases at J; junction bases unmatched: 11. The CDR3 DNA is TGTGCCAGCAGCTGGGGCCGGACAGGGAGAAATGAAGCTTTCTTT. Protein: CASSWGRTGRNEAFF.

CDR3 protein: CASINSFGGRLFF. The CDR3 DNA reads as TGTGCCAGCATAAATTCGTTCGGGGGACGGTTGTTTTTT. V usage is TRBV6-5 and J usage is TRBJ1-4; D is possibly TRBD1 (5 bases). CDR1 is MNHEY and CDR2 is SVGAGI in the germline V gene. V lost 7 bases, J lost 15 bases, and 21 bases lay in between. This CDR3 contains 13 residues.

This chain links TRBV6-5 with TRBJ1-6; TRBD1 matches 7 bases. Trimming cost V 0 bases and J 10 bases; bases outside gene matches: 6. The CDR3 consists of 15 residues. Looked up from germline, CDR1 is MNHEY and CDR2 is SVGAGI. The CDR3 reads CASSYSPGGSSPLHF. In DNA form, the CDR3 reads TGTGCCAGCAGTTACTCGCCAGGGGGATCGTCACCCCTCCACTTT.

The gene calls are TRBV9 and TRBJ1-2; D possibly corresponds to TRBD1 (5 bases). The CDR3 length is 14 residues. The germline gives CDR1 SGDLS, CDR2 YYNGEE. The V and J ends lost 0 bases and 2 bases respectively, with 8 bases between them. In DNA form, the CDR3 reads TGTGCCAGCAGCGTAGGTCAGGGAAACTATGGCTACACCTTC. Translated: CASSVGQGNYGYTF.

The rearrangement uses TRBV24-1 and TRBJ2-2, with 12 bases fitting TRBD2. CDR3 length: 16 amino acids. CDR1 is KGHDR and CDR2 is SFDVKD in the germline V gene. Trimming at V came to 6 bases and at J to 2 bases, leaving 3 bases not matched to a gene. The CDR3 DNA is TGTGCCACCAGTATGACTAGCGGGGGTAACACCGGGGAGCTGTTTTTT. Encoded protein: CATSMTSGGNTGELFF.

The gene calls are TRBV30 and TRBJ1-2, with D perhaps TRBD1 (6 bases). With 5 bases removed from V and 0 bases from J, the gap between germline ends came to 13 bases. This CDR3 spans 14 amino acids. Germline values: CDR1 GTSNPN, CDR2 SVGIG (reference sequence). The CDR3 nucleotides are TGTGCCTGGGATCGGACAGCAGCTAACTATGGCTACACCTTC. It encodes CAWDRTAANYGYTF.

This clone was counted a few times. V gene TRBV6-1 combines with J gene TRBJ2-3; 10 nucleotides align to TRBD1. CDR1 is MNHNS, CDR2 SASEGT, per germline. The trim removed 4 bases at V and 2 bases at J, leaving 6 bases unmatched. The CDR3 length is 16 residues. CDR3 DNA: TGTGCCAGCAGTGCCCGGACAGGGGGGAACACAGATACGCAGTATTTT. The encoded protein is CASSARTGGNTDTQYF.

This clone was detected only a few times. The chain employs TRBV5-1 and TRBJ1-5; the D gene is possibly TRBD1 (6 bases). The CDR3 contains 15 residues. Trimming removed 4 bases from V and 5 bases from J, with 16 bases in between. Germline CDR1 reads SGHRS; CDR2 reads YFSETQ. The CDR3 loop is CASSEYGGRDQPQHF. The CDR3 DNA reads as TGCGCCAGCAGCGAGTACGGGGGGCGCGATCAGCCCCAGCATTTT.

This clone was recorded a few times. The J gene is TRBJ1-3, the V gene TRBV4-1; D ambiguous. The germline CDR1 and CDR2 sequences are MGHRA and YSYEKL. V shed 1 base and J shed 3 bases, with 10 bases lying between them. The CDR3 length is 15 residues. In DNA, the CDR3 is TGCGCCAGCAGCCAAGGGACCGCGGGTGGAAACACCATATATTTT. Protein sequence: CASSQGTAGGNTIYF.

The sample holds a few counts of this clone. The genes are TRBV5-1 and TRBJ2-3; no definite D call. V gave up 2 bases and J gave up 0 bases, with 4 bases separating them. Germline V gene data show CDR1 as SGHRS and CDR2 as YFSETQ. The CDR3 is made up of 13 amino acids. CDR3 loop: CASSFISTDTQYF. The DNA for the CDR3 is TGCGCCAGCAGCTTTATTAGCACAGATACGCAGTATTTT.

The V and J genes are TRBV29-1 and TRBJ2-5, with TRBD2 matching 12 bases. This CDR3 region has 14 residues. J lost 2 bases, V lost 4 bases, and 2 bases had no gene match. Germline values: CDR1 SQVTM, CDR2 ANQGSEA. CDR3 residues: CSVGTSGVQETQYF. The CDR3 DNA reads as TGCAGCGTTGGGACTAGCGGGGTACAAGAGACCCAGTACTTC.

Only one count was recorded for this clone. This chain uses TRBV3-1 (or the pseudogene TRBV3-2) with TRBJ2-3; TRBD1 matches at 8 bases. The germline V gene encodes CDR1 LGHDT and CDR2 YNNKEL (reference sequence). J was trimmed by 4 bases and V by 6 bases; bases with no gene match: 6. The CDR3 loop spans 14 amino acids. The CDR3 DNA reads as TGTGCCAGCAGGCAAACAGGGGGTCCAGATACGCAGTATTTT. Its translation is CASRQTGGPDTQYF.

The genes are TRBV9 and TRBJ2-2; D is perhaps TRBD2 (5 bases). Trimming stripped 2 bases from V and 3 bases from J, with 11 bases between. The CDR3 contains 15 residues. CDR1 is SGDLS and CDR2 is YYNGEE in the germline V gene. CDR3 loop: CASSVSGSHTGELFF. CDR3 sequence (DNA): TGTGCCAGCAGCGTGTCTGGGAGCCACACCGGGGAGCTGTTTTTT.

The chain links TRBV5-1 to TRBJ2-5; 7 nucleotides align to TRBD1. The germline V gene encodes CDR1 SGHRS and CDR2 YFSETQ. The CDR3 extends over 15 amino acids. Unmatched junction bases numbered 5, after V lost 1 base and J lost 2 bases. The CDR3, as DNA: TGCGCCAGCAGCTTGAAGGGGGCACCTCAAGAGACCCAGTACTTC. Translating it yields CASSLKGAPQETQYF.

The chain joins TRBV30 to TRBJ2-1; the D gene is possibly TRBD2 (5 bases). Germline lookup yields CDR1 GTSNPN and CDR2 SVGIG (reference sequence). V was clipped by 2 bases and J by 3 bases, with 20 bases between them. This CDR3 is 17 amino acids long. Here the CDR3 reads CAWSTGSRPTIYNEQFF. In nucleotides, the CDR3 is TGTGCCTGGAGTACGGGATCTAGGCCAACGATCTACAATGAGCAGTTCTTC.